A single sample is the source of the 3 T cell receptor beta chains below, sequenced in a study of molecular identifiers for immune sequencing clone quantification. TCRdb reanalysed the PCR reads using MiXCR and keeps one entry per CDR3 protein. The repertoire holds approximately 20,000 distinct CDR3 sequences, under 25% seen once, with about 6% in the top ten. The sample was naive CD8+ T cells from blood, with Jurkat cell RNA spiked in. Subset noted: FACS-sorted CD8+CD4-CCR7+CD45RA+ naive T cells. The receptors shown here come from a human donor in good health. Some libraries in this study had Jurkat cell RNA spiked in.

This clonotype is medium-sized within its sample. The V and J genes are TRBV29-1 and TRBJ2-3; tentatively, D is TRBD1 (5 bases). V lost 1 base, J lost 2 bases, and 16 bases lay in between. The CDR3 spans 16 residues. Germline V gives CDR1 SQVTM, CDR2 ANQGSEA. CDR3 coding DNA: TGCAGCGTTGAAGGACCAGGGCTCCCGGTCACAGATACGCAGTATTTT. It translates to CSVEGPGLPVTDTQYF.

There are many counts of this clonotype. The chain's CDR3 is CASSSHGTGGEQYF. The CDR3 region has the DNA TGTGCCAGCAGCTCTCATGGGACAGGGGGCGAGCAGTACTTC. The V and J genes are TRBV6-5 and TRBJ2-7; 11 nucleotides agree with TRBD1. In germline, CDR1 is MNHEY, CDR2 SVGAGI. The CDR3 loop spans 14 amino acids. The V and J ends lost 6 bases and 6 bases, in that order; junction bases with no gene match: 7.

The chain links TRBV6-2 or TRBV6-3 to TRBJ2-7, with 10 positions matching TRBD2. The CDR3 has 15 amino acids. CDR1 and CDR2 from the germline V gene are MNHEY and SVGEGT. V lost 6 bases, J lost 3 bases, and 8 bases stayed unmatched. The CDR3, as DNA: TGTGCCAGCAGCTCTAGCGGGAGTGATTTCTACGAGCAGTACTTC. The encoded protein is CASSSSGSDFYEQYF.